This T cell receptor beta chain was sequenced for a study of T cell clones after liver transplantation. Assay: immunoSEQ multiplex PCR; the TCRdb copy retains only in-frame clones and omits some. The sample holds around 100,000 clones; approximately 78% are singletons and the top ten take around 0.94%. The ends lost 0 bases at V and 3 bases at J; junction bases unmatched: 5. Looked up from germline, CDR1 is LNHDA and CDR2 is SQIVND (reference sequence). This CDR3 region has 17 residues. The TCR comes from a human donor who received a liver transplant. Sequenced here: CD4+ T cells from blood, sampled before liver transplant. The V and J genes are TRBV19 and TRBJ2-3; 11 nucleotides agree with TRBD2. CDR3 sequence reads: CASSIELAGGRTDTQYF. The CDR3 bases are TGTGCCAGTAGTATAGAGCTAGCGGGGGGCAGGACAGATACGCAGTATTTT.